Sequencing of this T cell receptor beta chain was carried out in a study of blood T cell repertoires in COVID-19. The assay was immunoSEQ multiplex PCR, and TCRdb's table has in-frame clones only and misses some. The sample consists of about 70,000 clones, roughly 81% of them appearing once. Germline values: CDR1 SGHAT, CDR2 FQNNGV. The V and J ends lost 5 bases and 6 bases, in that order; junction bases with no gene match: 11. This CDR3 is 16 amino acids long. This clone was recorded once. The chain links TRBV11-2 to TRBJ2-7; TRBD2 matches at 12 bases. The source is a man older than 75 with acute or convalescent COVID-19. The material sequenced was peripheral blood. CDR3 sequence: CASSRQLAGGSAEQYF. The DNA of the CDR3 is TGTGCCAGCAGCCGCCAACTAGCGGGAGGTTCGGCCGAGCAGTACTTC.